This T cell receptor (beta chain) originates from a study of shared clonotypes between healthy human individuals. Study-level information: Used for every donor were three CD4 naive, three CD4 memory, two CD8 naive and one CD8 memory plate.

This table comes from immunoSEQ multiplex PCR, and its TCRdb copy is limited to in-frame clones, with some not included. The profile covers about 1 million clones, with roughly 80% appearing a single time and 1.4% to 1.5% taken by the ten largest. Among the donors, all were Caucasian adults who lived in Nashville, Tennessee. Turning to this clone: Antigen unknown.

The study's findings and limits: Between a few donors, naive CD4 clonotypes were shared at a level of about 5%. Enrolling few donors narrowed the genetic and exposure-history diversity that was represented.

This CDR3 region has 15 residues. Germline V gene sequence: CDR1 SGHNT, CDR2 YYREEE (reference sequence). V shed 3 bases and J shed 3 bases, with 15 bases lying between them. This TCR was recovered from a man aged 18 to 29 in good health. The V gene is TRBV5-4, the J gene TRBJ1-1, with TRBD1 as a possible D gene (5 bases). Sequencing input: memory CD4+ T cells sorted from blood. Subset given: CD45RA-negative fraction. The CDR3: CASSSGPREYTEAFF. As DNA, the CDR3 is TGTGCCAGCAGCTCGGGCCCCAGGGAATACACTGAAGCTTTCTTT.